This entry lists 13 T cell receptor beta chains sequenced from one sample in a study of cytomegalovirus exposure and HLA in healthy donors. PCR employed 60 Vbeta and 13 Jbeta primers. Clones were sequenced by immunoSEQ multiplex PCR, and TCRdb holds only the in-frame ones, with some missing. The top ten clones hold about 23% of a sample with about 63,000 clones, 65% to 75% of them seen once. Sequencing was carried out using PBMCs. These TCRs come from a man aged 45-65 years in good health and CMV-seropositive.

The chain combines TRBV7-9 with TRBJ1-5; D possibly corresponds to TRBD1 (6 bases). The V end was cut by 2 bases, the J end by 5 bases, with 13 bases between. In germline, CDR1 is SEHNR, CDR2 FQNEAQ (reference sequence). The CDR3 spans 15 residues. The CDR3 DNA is TGTGCCAGCAGCTTATCCGGGACACCAGATCAGCCCCAGCATTTT. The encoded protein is CASSLSGTPDQPQHF. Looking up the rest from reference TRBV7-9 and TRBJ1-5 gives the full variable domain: DTGVSQNPRHKITKRGQNVTFRCDPISEHNRLYWYRQTLGQGPEFLTYFQNEAQLEKSRLLSDRFSAERPKGSFSTLEIQRTEQGDSAMYLCASSLSGTPDQPQHFGDGTRLSIL.

The CDR3 region is CASLLGHSNYGYTF. The CDR3, as DNA: TGTGCCAGCTTATTGGGGCATTCTAACTATGGCTACACCTTC. The chain links TRBV6-1 to TRBJ1-2; D may be TRBD1 (5 bases). The V gene's germline CDR1 is MNHNS and CDR2 SASEGT. Trimming stripped 8 bases from V and 0 bases from J, with 13 bases between. CDR3 length: 14 residues.

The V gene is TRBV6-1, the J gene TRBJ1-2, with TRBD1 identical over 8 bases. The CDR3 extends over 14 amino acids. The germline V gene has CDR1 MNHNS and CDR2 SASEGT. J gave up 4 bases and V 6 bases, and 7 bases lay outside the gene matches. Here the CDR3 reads CASSTGTGVYGYTF. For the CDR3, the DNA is TGTGCCAGCAGCACAGGGACAGGAGTCTATGGCTACACCTTC.

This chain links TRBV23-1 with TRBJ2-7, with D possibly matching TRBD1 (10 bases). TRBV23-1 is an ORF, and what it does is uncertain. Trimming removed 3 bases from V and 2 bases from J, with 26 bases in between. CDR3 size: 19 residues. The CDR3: CASSHWDRGLLAGTYEQYF. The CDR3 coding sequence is TGCGCCAGCAGTCATTGGGACAGGGGATTGCTAGCGGGGACCTACGAGCAGTACTTC.

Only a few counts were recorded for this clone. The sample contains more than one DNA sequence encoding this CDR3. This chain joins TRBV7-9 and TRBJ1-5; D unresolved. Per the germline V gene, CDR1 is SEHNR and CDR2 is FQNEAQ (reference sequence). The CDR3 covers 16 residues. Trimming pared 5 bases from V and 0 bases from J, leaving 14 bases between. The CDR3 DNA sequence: TGTGCCAGCAGCCGGAGCGCCCGGAATAGCAATCAGCCCCAGCATTTT. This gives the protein CASSRSARNSNQPQHF.

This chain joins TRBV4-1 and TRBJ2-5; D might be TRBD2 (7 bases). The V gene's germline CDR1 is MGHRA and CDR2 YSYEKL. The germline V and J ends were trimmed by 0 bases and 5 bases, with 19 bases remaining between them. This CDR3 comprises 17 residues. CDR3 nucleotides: TGCGCCAGCAGCCAAGACGGGTCCCGGGGGGCTCGGGAGACCCAGTACTTC. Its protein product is CASSQDGSRGARETQYF.

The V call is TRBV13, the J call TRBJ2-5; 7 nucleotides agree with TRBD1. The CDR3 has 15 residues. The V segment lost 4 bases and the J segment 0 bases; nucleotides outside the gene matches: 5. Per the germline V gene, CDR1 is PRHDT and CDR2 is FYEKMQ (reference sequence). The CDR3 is CASSSGTANQETQYF. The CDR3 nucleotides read TGTGCCAGCAGCTCCGGGACAGCCAACCAAGAGACCCAGTACTTC.

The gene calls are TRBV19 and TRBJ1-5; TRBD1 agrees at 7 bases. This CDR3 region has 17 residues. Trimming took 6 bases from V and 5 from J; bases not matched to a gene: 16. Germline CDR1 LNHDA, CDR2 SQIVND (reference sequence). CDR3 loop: CASSPTRFRGVHQPQHF. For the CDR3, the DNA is TGTGCCAGTAGCCCAACCCGTTTCAGGGGGGTTCATCAGCCCCAGCATTTT.

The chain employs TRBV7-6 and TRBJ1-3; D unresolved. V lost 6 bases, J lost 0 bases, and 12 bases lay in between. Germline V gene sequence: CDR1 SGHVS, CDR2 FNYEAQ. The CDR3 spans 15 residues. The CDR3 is CASSLLLDSGNTIYF. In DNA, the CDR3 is TGTGCCAGCAGTTTACTCCTAGACTCTGGAAACACCATATATTTT.

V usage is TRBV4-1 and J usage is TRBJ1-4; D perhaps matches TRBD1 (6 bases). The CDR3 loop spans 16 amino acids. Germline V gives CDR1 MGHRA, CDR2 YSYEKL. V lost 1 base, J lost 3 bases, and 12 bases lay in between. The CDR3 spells CASSQAQGTANEKLFF. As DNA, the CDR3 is TGCGCCAGCAGCCAAGCCCAGGGGACGGCTAATGAAAAACTGTTTTTT.

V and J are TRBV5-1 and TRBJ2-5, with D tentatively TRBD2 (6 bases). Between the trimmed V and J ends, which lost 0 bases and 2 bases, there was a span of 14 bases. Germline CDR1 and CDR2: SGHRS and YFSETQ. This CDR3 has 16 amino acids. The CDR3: CASSLAFIRGQETQYF. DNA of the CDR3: TGCGCCAGCAGCTTGGCCTTTATTCGGGGGCAAGAGACCCAGTACTTC.

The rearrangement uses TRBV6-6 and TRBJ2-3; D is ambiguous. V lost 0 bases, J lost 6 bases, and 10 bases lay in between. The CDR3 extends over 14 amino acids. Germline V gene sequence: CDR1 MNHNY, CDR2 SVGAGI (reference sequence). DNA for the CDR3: TGTGCCAGCAGTTACTCACCCGGTCGGGATACGCAGTATTTT. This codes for CASSYSPGRDTQYF.

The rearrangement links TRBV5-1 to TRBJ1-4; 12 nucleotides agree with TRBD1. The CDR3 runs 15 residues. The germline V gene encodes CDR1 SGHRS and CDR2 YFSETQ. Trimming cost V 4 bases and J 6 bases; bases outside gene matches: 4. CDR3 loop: CASSPGTGGYEKLFF. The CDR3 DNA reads TGCGCCAGCAGCCCGGGGACAGGGGGCTATGAAAAACTGTTTTTT. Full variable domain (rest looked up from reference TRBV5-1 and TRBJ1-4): KAGVTQTPRYLIKTRGQQVTLSCSPISGHRSVSWYQQTPGQGLQFLFEYFSETQRNKGNFPGRFSGRQFSNSRSEMNVSTLELGDSALYLCASSPGTGGYEKLFFGSGTQLSVL.